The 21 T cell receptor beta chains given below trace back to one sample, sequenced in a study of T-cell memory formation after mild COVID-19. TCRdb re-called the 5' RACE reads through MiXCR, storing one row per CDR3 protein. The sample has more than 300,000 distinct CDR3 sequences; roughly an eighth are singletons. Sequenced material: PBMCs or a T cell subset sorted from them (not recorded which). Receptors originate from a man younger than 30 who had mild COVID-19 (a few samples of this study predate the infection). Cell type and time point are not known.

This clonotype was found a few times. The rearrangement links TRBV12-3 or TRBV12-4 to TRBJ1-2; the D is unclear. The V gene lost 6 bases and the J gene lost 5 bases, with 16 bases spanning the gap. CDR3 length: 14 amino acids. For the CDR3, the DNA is TGTGCCAGCAGCCTCAATGATGCAGGTTATGGCTACACCTTC. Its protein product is CASSLNDAGYGYTF.

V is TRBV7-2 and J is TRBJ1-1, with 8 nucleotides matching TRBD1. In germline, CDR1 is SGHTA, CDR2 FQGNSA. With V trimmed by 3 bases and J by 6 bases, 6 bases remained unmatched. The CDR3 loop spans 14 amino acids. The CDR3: CASSFQGALSEAFF. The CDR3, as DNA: TGTGCCAGCAGCTTTCAGGGGGCTCTTTCTGAAGCTTTCTTT.

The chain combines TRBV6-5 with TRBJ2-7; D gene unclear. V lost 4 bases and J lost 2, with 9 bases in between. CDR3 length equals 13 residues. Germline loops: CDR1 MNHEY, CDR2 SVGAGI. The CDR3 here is CASSSTPTYEQYF. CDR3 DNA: TGTGCCAGCAGTTCGACTCCTACCTACGAGCAGTACTTC.

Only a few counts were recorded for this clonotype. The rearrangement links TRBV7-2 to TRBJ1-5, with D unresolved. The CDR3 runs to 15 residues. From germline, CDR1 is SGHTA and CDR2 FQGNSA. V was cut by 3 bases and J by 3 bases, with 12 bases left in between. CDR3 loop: CASSFDGRFNQPQHF. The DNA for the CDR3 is TGTGCCAGCAGCTTCGATGGACGGTTCAATCAGCCCCAGCATTTT.

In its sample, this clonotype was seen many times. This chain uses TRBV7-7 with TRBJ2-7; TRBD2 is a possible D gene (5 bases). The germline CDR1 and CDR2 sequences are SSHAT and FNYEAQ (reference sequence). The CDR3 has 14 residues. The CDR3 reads CASSLDDREDEQYV. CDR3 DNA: TGTGCTAGCAGCTTAGATGACCGGGAAGACGAGCAGTACGTC.

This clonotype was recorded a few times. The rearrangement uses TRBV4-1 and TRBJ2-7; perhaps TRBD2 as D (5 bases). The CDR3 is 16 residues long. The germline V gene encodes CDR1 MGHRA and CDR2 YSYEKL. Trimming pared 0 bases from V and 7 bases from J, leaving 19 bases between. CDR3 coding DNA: TGCGCCAGCAGCCAAGAATTAAGGGCCAAACGGAGGGAGCAGTACTTC. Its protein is CASSQELRAKRREQYF.

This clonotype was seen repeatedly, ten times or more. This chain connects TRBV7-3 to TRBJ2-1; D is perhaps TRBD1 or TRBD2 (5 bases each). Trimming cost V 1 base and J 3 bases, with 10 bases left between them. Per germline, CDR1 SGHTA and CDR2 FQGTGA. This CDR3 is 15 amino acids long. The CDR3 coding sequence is TGTGCCAGCAGCTTAAGTGGGGGAAACTACAATGAGCAGTTCTTC. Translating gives CASSLSGGNYNEQFF. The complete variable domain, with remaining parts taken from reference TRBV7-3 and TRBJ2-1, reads GAGVSQTPSNKVTEKGKYVELRCDPISGHTALYWYRQSLGQGPEFLIYFQGTGAADDSGLPNDRFFAVRPEGSVSTLKIQRTERGDSAVYLCASSLSGGNYNEQFFGPGTRLTVL.

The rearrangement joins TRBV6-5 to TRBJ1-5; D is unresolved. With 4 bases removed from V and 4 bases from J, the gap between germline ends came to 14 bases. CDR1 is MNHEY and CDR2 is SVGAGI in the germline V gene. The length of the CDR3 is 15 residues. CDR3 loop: CASSSANFGNQPQHF. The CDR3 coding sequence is TGTGCCAGCAGTTCGGCAAATTTCGGGAATCAGCCCCAGCATTTT.

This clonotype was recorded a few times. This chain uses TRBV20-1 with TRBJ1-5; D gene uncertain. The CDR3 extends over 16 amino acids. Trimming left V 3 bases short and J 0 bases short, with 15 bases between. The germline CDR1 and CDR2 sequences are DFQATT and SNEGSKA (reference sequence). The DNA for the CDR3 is TGCAGTGCTAGCGACCTTCTAACGTATAGCAATCAGCCCCAGCATTTT. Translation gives CSASDLLTYSNQPQHF.

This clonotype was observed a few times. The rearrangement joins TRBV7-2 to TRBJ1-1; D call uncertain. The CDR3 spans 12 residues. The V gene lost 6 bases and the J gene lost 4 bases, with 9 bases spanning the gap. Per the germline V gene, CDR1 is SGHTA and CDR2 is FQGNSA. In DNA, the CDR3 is TGTGCCAGCAGGCCTTATGGCACTGAAGCTTTCTTT. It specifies CASRPYGTEAFF.

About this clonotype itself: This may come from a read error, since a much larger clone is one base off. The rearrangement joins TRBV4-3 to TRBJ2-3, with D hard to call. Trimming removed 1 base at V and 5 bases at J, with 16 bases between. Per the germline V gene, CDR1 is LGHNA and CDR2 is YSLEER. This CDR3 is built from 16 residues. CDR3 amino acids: CASSQGNPAEEDTQYF. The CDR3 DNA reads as TGCGCCAGCAGCCAAGGGAATCCCGCCGAGGAAGATACGCAGTATTTT.

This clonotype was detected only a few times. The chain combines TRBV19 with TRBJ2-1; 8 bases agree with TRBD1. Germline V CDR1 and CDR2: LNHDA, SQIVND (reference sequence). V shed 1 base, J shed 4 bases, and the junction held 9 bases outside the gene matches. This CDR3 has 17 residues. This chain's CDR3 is CASSIGLGTGGYNEQFF. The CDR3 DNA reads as TGTGCCAGTAGTATAGGATTGGGGACAGGAGGGTACAATGAGCAGTTCTTC.

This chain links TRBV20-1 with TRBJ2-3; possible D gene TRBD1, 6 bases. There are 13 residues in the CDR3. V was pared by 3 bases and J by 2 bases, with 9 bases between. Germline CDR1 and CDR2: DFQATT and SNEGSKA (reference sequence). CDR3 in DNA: TGCAGTGCTAGCGGACAGTACACAGATACGCAGTATTTT. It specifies CSASGQYTDTQYF.

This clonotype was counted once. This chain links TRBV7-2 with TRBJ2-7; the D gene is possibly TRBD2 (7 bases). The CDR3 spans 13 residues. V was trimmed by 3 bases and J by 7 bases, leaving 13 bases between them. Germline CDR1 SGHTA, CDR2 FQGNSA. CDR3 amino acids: CASSLGGPLEQYV. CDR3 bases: TGTGCCAGCAGCTTGGGGGGGCCCTTAGAGCAGTACGTC.

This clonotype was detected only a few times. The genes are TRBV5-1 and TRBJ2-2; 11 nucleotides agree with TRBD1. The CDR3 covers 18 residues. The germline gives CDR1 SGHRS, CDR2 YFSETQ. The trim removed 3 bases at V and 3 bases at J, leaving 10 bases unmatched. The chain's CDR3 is CASSSGQGAIRDTGELFF. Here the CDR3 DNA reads TGCGCCAGCAGCTCCGGACAGGGGGCGATCAGGGACACCGGGGAGCTGTTTTTT.

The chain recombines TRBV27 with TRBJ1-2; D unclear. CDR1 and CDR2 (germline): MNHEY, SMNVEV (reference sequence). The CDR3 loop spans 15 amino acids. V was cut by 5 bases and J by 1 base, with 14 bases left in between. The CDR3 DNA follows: TGTGCCAGCAGTCTCTCCCTCGAGGGTAACTATGGCTACACCTTC. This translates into CASSLSLEGNYGYTF.

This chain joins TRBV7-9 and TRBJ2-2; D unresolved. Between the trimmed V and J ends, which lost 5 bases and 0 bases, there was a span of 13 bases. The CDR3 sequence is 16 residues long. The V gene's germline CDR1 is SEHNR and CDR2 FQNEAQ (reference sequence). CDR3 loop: CASSTLVLSNTGELFF. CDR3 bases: TGTGCCAGCAGCACCCTAGTCCTCTCGAACACCGGGGAGCTGTTTTTT.

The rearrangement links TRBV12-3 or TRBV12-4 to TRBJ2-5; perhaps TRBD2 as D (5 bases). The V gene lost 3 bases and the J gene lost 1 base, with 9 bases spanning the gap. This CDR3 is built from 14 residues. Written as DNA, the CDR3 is TGTGCCAGCAGTTTTCGGACTCTCCAAGAGACCCAGTACTTC. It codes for CASSFRTLQETQYF.

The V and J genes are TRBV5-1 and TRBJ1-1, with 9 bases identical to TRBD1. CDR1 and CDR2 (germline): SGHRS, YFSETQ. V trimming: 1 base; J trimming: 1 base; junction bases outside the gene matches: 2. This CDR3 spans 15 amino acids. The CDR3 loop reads CASSLSQGANTEAFF. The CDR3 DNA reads TGCGCCAGCAGCTTGTCACAGGGGGCGAACACTGAAGCTTTCTTT.

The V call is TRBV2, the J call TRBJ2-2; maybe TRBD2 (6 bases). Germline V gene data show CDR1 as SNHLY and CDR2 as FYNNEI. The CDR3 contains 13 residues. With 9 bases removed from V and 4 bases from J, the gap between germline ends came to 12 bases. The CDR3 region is CARAGGGTGELFF. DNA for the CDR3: TGTGCCAGAGCCGGGGGTGGCACCGGGGAGCTGTTTTTT.

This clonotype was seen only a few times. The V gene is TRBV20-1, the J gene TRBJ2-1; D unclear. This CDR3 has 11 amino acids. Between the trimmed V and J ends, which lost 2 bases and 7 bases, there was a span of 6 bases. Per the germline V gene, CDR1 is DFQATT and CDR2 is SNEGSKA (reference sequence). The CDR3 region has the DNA TGCAGTGCTAGAATCTTTAATGAGCAGTTCTTC. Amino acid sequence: CSARIFNEQFF.